The rows below give T cell receptor beta chains drawn from one sample of a study of beta chain features in type 1 diabetes. Produced via immunoSEQ multiplex PCR; TCRdb's table is partial and in-frame only. The data contain 250,000 or so clones, roughly two thirds of them singletons. Sequenced sample: naive CD4+ T cells from blood. All receptors come from a man aged 25-45 years in good health. CDR3s include the opening cysteine and the closing phenylalanine or tryptophan. The order of the fields is J gene, V gene, clone size, D gene, CDR3 DNA, CDR3 protein. The D gene is left open where the match is weak. Only some rows state a clone size, as once, few, many or a class for expanded clones.

j_call: TRBJ2-7; v_call: TRBV30; clone_size: few; d_call: TRBD1; cdr3_nt: TGTGCCAGGGGACAGGGGGACTACGAGCAGTACTTC; cdr3_aa: CARGQGDYEQYF
j_call: TRBJ2-3; v_call: TRBV29-1; clone_size: .; d_call: TRBD2; cdr3_nt: TGCAGCTCCGAAGATCTAGCGGGGGGGCGTACGCAGTATTTT; cdr3_aa: CSSEDLAGGRTQYF
j_call: TRBJ2-5; v_call: TRBV7-2; clone_size: few; d_call: .; cdr3_nt: TGTGCCAGCAGCTTAGTGGTAGCAGGCGCAGAGACCCAGTACTTC; cdr3_aa: CASSLVVAGAETQYF
j_call: TRBJ2-5; v_call: TRBV1; clone_size: once; d_call: .; cdr3_nt: TGCACCAGCAGCCAAGATCTCACTAGCAGGGAGACCCAGTACTTC; cdr3_aa: CTSSQDLTSRETQYF
j_call: TRBJ1-1; v_call: TRBV29-1; clone_size: .; d_call: .; cdr3_nt: TGCAGCGGCCTAGGCCCTGGGAACACTGAAGCTTTCTTT; cdr3_aa: CSGLGPGNTEAFF
j_call: TRBJ1-1; v_call: TRBV7-2; clone_size: .; d_call: .; cdr3_nt: TGTGCCAGCAGACCCTGGGGGACTGAAGCTTTCTTT; cdr3_aa: CASRPWGTEAFF
j_call: TRBJ2-7; v_call: TRBV5-1; clone_size: .; d_call: .; cdr3_nt: TGCGCCAGCCAGTCCAACTCATCCTACGAGCAGTACTTC; cdr3_aa: CASQSNSSYEQYF
j_call: TRBJ1-1; v_call: TRBV29-1; clone_size: .; d_call: .; cdr3_nt: TGCAGCGTTATCCCCCTCCTTGGGGGCATGAACACTGAAGCTTTCTTT; cdr3_aa: CSVIPLLGGMNTEAFF
j_call: TRBJ2-7; v_call: TRBV7-9; clone_size: .; d_call: .; cdr3_nt: TGTGCCAGCAGCTTAGAGGCGGACTCCTACGAGCAGTACTTC; cdr3_aa: CASSLEADSYEQYF
j_call: TRBJ2-1; v_call: TRBV30; clone_size: .; d_call: TRBD2; cdr3_nt: TGTGCCTGGATTGGGGCTAGCGGGGACACTAGGCCATACAATGAGCAGTTCTTC; cdr3_aa: CAWIGASGDTRPYNEQFF
j_call: TRBJ2-5; v_call: TRBV7-9; clone_size: .; d_call: .; cdr3_nt: TGTGCCAGCAGCTTGGCAGAGTCCCAGTACTTC; cdr3_aa: CASSLAESQYF
j_call: TRBJ1-5; v_call: TRBV30; clone_size: .; d_call: .; cdr3_nt: TGTGCCTGGAGTGTAGCCCCCGGCAGGACGAGAAGGGGCAATCAGCCCCAGCATTTT; cdr3_aa: CAWSVAPGRTRRGNQPQHF
j_call: TRBJ2-5; v_call: TRBV5-6; clone_size: .; d_call: .; cdr3_nt: TGTGCCAGCAGCTTGGGTGCTGAGACCCAGTACTTC; cdr3_aa: CASSLGAETQYF
j_call: TRBJ2-7; v_call: TRBV10-3; clone_size: .; d_call: .; cdr3_nt: TGTGCCATCAATACAGGGGCCTCAGCGGGCGAGCAGTACTTC; cdr3_aa: CAINTGASAGEQYF
j_call: TRBJ2-3; v_call: TRBV25-1; clone_size: .; d_call: TRBD2; cdr3_nt: TGTGCCAGCAGTGTTGCGGGAGGGCCAGATACGCAGTATTTT; cdr3_aa: CASSVAGGPDTQYF
j_call: TRBJ2-4; v_call: TRBV7-2; clone_size: .; d_call: .; cdr3_nt: TGTGCCAGCAGCTTTAATGGGCAGGCAAACATTCAGTACTTC; cdr3_aa: CASSFNGQANIQYF
j_call: TRBJ1-5; v_call: TRBV15; clone_size: .; d_call: .; cdr3_nt: TGTGCCACCAGGCGGGACAATCAGCCCCAGCATTTT; cdr3_aa: CATRRDNQPQHF
j_call: TRBJ1-1; v_call: TRBV6-6; clone_size: .; d_call: .; cdr3_nt: TGTGCCAGCACCCAAGTGGGCGAAAACACTGAAGCTTTCTTT; cdr3_aa: CASTQVGENTEAFF
j_call: TRBJ2-1; v_call: TRBV9; clone_size: .; d_call: TRBD2; cdr3_nt: TGTGCCAGCAGCGTAGGTGGCGGGAGGTTTTCCTACAATGAGCAGTTCTTC; cdr3_aa: CASSVGGGRFSYNEQFF
j_call: TRBJ2-3; v_call: TRBV5-1; clone_size: .; d_call: .; cdr3_nt: TGCGCCAGCAGCTTGGTCGCGGGGAACCCCACAGATACGCAGTATTTT; cdr3_aa: CASSLVAGNPTDTQYF
j_call: TRBJ2-3; v_call: TRBV7-2; clone_size: .; d_call: .; cdr3_nt: TGTGCCAGCAGCTCCTTAGCGTCTGGGTATACGCAGTATTTT; cdr3_aa: CASSSLASGYTQYF
j_call: TRBJ2-3; v_call: TRBV9; clone_size: .; d_call: .; cdr3_nt: TGTGCCAGCAGCGTAGTCGCGGGTACGCAGTATTTT; cdr3_aa: CASSVVAGTQYF
j_call: TRBJ2-3; v_call: TRBV29-1; clone_size: .; d_call: TRBD1; cdr3_nt: TGCAGCGTTGAGACAGGGGGTACAGATACGCAGTATTTT; cdr3_aa: CSVETGGTDTQYF
j_call: TRBJ1-1; v_call: TRBV6-5; clone_size: .; d_call: .; cdr3_nt: TGTGCCAGCAGTTACTCACGGTGGAACACTGAAGCTTTCTTT; cdr3_aa: CASSYSRWNTEAFF
j_call: TRBJ2-1; v_call: TRBV30; clone_size: .; d_call: TRBD2; cdr3_nt: TGTGCCTGGAGTGTGTGGCGGGAGGTATACAATGAGCAGTTCTTC; cdr3_aa: CAWSVWREVYNEQFF
j_call: TRBJ2-7; v_call: TRBV5-1; clone_size: .; d_call: .; cdr3_nt: TGCGCCAGCAGCTTGGACGGCTACGAGCAGTACTTC; cdr3_aa: CASSLDGYEQYF
j_call: TRBJ2-5; v_call: TRBV5-6; clone_size: .; d_call: .; cdr3_nt: TGTGCCAGCAGCCTCGGGGACCTTTCGGAAGTCCAGTACTTC; cdr3_aa: CASSLGDLSEVQYF